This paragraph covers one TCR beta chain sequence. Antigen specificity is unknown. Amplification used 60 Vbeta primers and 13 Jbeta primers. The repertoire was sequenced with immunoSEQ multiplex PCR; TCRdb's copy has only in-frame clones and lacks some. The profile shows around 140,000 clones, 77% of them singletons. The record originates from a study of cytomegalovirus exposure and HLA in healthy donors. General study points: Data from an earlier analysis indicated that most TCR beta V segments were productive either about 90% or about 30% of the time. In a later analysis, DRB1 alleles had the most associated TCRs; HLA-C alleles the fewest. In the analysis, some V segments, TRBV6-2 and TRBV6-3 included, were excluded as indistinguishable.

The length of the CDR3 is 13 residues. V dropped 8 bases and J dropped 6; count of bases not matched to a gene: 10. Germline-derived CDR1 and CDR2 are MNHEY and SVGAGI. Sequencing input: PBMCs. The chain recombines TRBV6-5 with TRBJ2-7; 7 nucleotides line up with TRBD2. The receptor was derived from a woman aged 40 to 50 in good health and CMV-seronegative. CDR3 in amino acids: CASSLAPGGEQYF. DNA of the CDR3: TGTGCCAGCTCCCTGGCCCCGGGGGGCGAGCAGTACTTC.